This T cell receptor (beta chain) was identified during a study of T cells after yellow fever vaccination. Whole-study findings and limits: Only a minor proportion of clonotypes was detected across both CD4 and CD8 compartments. A faster peak, day 5 versus 15, was reached by the weaker secondary response.

5'RACE template switching generated TCR cDNA, adding a universal primer site and UMIs. Each CDR3 protein is one row after TCRdb ran MiXCR on the 5' RACE reads. The top ten clones hold 24% of a sample with 300,000 or so distinct CDR3 sequences, under 5% of them seen once. The junction had 0 bases not matched to a gene; V was cut back by 5 bases and J by 1 base. The CDR3 has 14 residues. This clonotype was counted only a few times. The antigen remains undetermined. Specimen: PBMCs, collected 5 days after the yellow fever booster vaccination. This chain uses TRBV12-3 or TRBV12-4 with TRBJ2-1; 9 bases are shared with TRBD2. This sequence was found in a man in his late teens or twenties who received the YFV17D yellow fever vaccine. The CDR3 region is CASSTSGSYNEQFF. The CDR3 bases are TGTGCCAGCAGTACTAGCGGGTCCTACAATGAGCAGTTCTTC.